The rows below give T cell receptor beta chains drawn from one sample of a study of blood T cell repertoires in COVID-19. Clones were sequenced by immunoSEQ multiplex PCR, and TCRdb holds only the in-frame ones, with some missing. The table lists more than 350,000 clones, 89% of them singletons. The source material was peripheral blood. Every receptor here comes from a woman between 25 and 40 years old with COVID-19, enrolled during active disease. Each CDR3 is given with its conserved first and last residue. The D gene is left open where the match is weak. Size is stated for part of the rows, as once, few or many counts, or as a class when the clone is expanded.

D,length,J,size,V,CDR3,DNA
TRBD1,19,TRBJ1-2,NA,TRBV3-1/TRBV3-2,CASSRRSGTGDHPNYGYTF,TGTGCCAGCAGCCGCCGATCCGGGACAGGGGACCACCCTAACTATGGCTACACCTTC
NA,14,TRBJ2-5,NA,TRBV2,CASIGLDIRETQYF,TGTGCCAGTATAGGTTTAGACATAAGAGAGACCCAGTACTTC
NA,14,TRBJ1-2,NA,TRBV14,CASSLAGAVDGYTF,TGTGCCAGCAGCCTCGCCGGAGCCGTTGATGGCTACACCTTC
TRBD1,16,TRBJ2-3,once,TRBV5-4,CASSTKTGGRVDTQYF,TGTGCCAGCAGTACCAAGACAGGGGGGCGGGTAGATACGCAGTATTTT
TRBD1,17,TRBJ1-2,NA,TRBV24-1,CATSALPGGTGDYGYTF,TGTGCCACCAGTGCCCTCCCGGGAGGGACAGGGGACTATGGCTACACCTTC
NA,15,TRBJ2-5,NA,TRBV2,CASSDGERWRETQYF,TGTGCCAGCAGTGATGGGGAGCGGTGGAGAGAGACCCAGTACTTC
TRBD2,14,TRBJ2-7,NA,TRBV5-5,CASSFLAGGYEQYF,TGTGCCAGCAGCTTCCTAGCGGGGGGCTACGAGCAGTACTTC
TRBD2,19,TRBJ2-1,NA,TRBV4-2,CASSQSSGLAGLAYNEQFF,TGTGCCAGCAGCCAAAGCTCAGGACTAGCGGGACTAGCCTACAATGAGCAGTTCTTC
TRBD1,16,TRBJ1-5,NA,TRBV10-2,CASSDGLGTGYQPQHF,TGCGCCAGCAGTGATGGCCTCGGGACAGGGTATCAGCCCCAGCATTTT
TRBD2,14,TRBJ2-1,NA,TRBV27,CASSLGLNLNEQFF,TGTGCCAGCAGTTTGGGACTAAACCTCAATGAGCAGTTCTTC
NA,12,TRBJ1-2,few,TRBV12-3/TRBV12-4,CASSFSVSGYTF,TGTGCCAGCAGTTTCTCCGTATCTGGCTACACCTTC
NA,16,TRBJ2-3,NA,TRBV5-1,CASSLEGRGSTDTQYF,TGCGCCAGCAGCTTGGAAGGCAGGGGTAGCACAGATACGCAGTATTTT
NA,18,TRBJ1-5,NA,TRBV6-2/TRBV6-3,CASSYPLPEGSGLLPQHF,TGTGCCAGCAGTTACCCTCTGCCCGAAGGCTCGGGGTTGCTGCCCCAGCATTTT
NA,13,TRBJ2-1,NA,TRBV7-2,CASSLVQYNEQFF,TGTGCCAGCAGCTTAGTTCAGTACAATGAGCAGTTCTTC
NA,13,TRBJ2-5,NA,TRBV19,CASSILGQETQYF,TGTGCCAGTAGTATCCTAGGCCAAGAGACCCAGTACTTC
NA,12,TRBJ2-4,NA,TRBV9,CASSDYKNIQYF,TGTGCCAGCAGCGACTACAAAAACATTCAGTACTTC
NA,14,TRBJ2-5,NA,TRBV4-3,CASSQVYREETQYF,TGCGCCAGCAGCCAAGTGTACAGGGAGGAGACCCAGTACTTC
NA,16,TRBJ2-3,NA,TRBV14,CASSQDWRDLVDTQYF,TGTGCCAGCAGCCAAGATTGGCGGGATTTGGTAGATACGCAGTATTTT
NA,16,TRBJ1-6,NA,TRBV6-5,CASSYLRGGGLSPLHF,TGTGCCAGCAGTTACCTAAGAGGCGGCGGGTTATCACCCCTCCACTTT
NA,16,TRBJ1-1,NA,TRBV7-9,CASSLGSQGLPTEAFF,TGTGCCAGCAGCTTAGGGTCTCAGGGATTACCCACTGAAGCTTTCTTT
TRBD1,14,TRBJ2-7,NA,TRBV3-1/TRBV3-2,CASSSGTVSYEQYF,TGTGCCAGCAGTTCCGGGACAGTCTCCTACGAGCAGTACTTC
NA,13,TRBJ2-3,NA,TRBV12-3/TRBV12-4,CASTRRATDTQYF,TGTGCCAGCACCCGCAGGGCAACAGATACGCAGTATTTT
NA,14,TRBJ2-2,NA,TRBV7-2,CASSFSADTGELFF,TGTGCCAGCAGCTTTAGTGCGGACACCGGGGAGCTGTTTTTT
NA,14,TRBJ1-6,few,TRBV11-3,CASSSDRLNSPLHF,TGTGCCAGCAGCTCCGACAGACTTAATTCACCCCTCCACTTT
TRBD2,14,TRBJ2-1,NA,TRBV2,CATVSGGAHNEQFF,TGTGCCACCGTTAGCGGGGGGGCCCACAATGAGCAGTTCTTC
TRBD2,14,TRBJ2-3,NA,TRBV7-8,CASSRAGRTDTQYF,TGTGCCAGCAGCCGAGCGGGGAGGACAGATACGCAGTATTTT
TRBD1,15,TRBJ1-2,NA,TRBV6-2/TRBV6-3,CASSATGAPNYGYTF,TGTGCCAGCAGTGCGACAGGGGCGCCAAACTATGGCTACACCTTC
NA,14,TRBJ1-6,NA,TRBV28,CASRLGQHNSPLHF,TGTGCCAGCAGGCTGGGACAACATAATTCACCCCTCCACTTT
TRBD2,17,TRBJ2-1,NA,TRBV6-4,CASSDSGLAGGLGEQFF,TGTGCCAGCAGTGACTCGGGACTAGCGGGAGGGCTTGGTGAGCAGTTCTTC
TRBD1,16,TRBJ1-2,NA,TRBV18,CASSPPNDRGTNGYTF,TGTGCCAGCTCACCACCGAACGACAGGGGGACGAATGGCTACACCTTC
NA,13,TRBJ1-2,NA,TRBV27,CASSLSRGGGYTF,TGTGCCAGCAGTTTATCCAGGGGTGGTGGCTACACCTTC
NA,15,TRBJ1-2,NA,TRBV18,CASSPMTPGIYGYTF,TGTGCCAGCTCACCAATGACACCTGGAATCTATGGCTACACCTTC
NA,16,TRBJ2-3,NA,TRBV21-1,CASSKRGTGRTDTQYF,TGTGCCAGCAGCAAAAGGGGGACAGGCCGCACAGATACGCAGTATTTT
NA,14,TRBJ1-5,NA,TRBV19,CASSIAQGNQPQHF,TGTGCCAGTAGTATAGCCCAGGGGAATCAGCCCCAGCATTTT
NA,10,TRBJ1-4,NA,TRBV7-6,CASSGQLLFF,TGTGCCAGCTCTGGACAGCTACTGTTTTTT
NA,15,TRBJ2-5,NA,TRBV7-6,CASSPGSGVHETQYF,TGTGCCAGCAGCCCTGGGTCGGGAGTTCATGAGACCCAGTACTTC
TRBD1,17,TRBJ2-3,NA,TRBV11-3,CASSLGAFPGGADTQYF,TGTGCCAGCAGCTTAGGGGCCTTCCCAGGGGGCGCAGATACGCAGTATTTT
TRBD1,13,TRBJ2-1,NA,TRBV5-1,CASSLGQGNEQFF,TGCGCCAGCAGCCTCGGACAGGGCAATGAGCAGTTCTTC
NA,17,TRBJ1-1,NA,TRBV9,CASSDRANLSLNTEAFF,TGTGCCAGCAGCGACAGGGCCAACCTTTCCCTGAACACTGAAGCTTTCTTT
NA,13,TRBJ2-1,NA,TRBV6-5,CASSYGWGNEQFF,TGTGCCAGCAGTTACGGTTGGGGCAACGAGCAGTTCTTC
NA,17,TRBJ1-5,NA,TRBV7-2,CASSLGGGVIENQPQHF,TGTGCCAGCAGCTTAGGGGGAGGGGTAATCGAGAATCAGCCCCAGCATTTT
TRBD2,13,TRBJ2-5,NA,TRBV12-3/TRBV12-4,CASTYGGGETQYF,TGTGCCAGCACCTACGGGGGAGGGGAGACCCAGTACTTC
TRBD2,19,TRBJ2-4,NA,TRBV15,CATSSFPGLAGLAKNIQYF,TGTGCCACCAGTTCTTTCCCGGGACTAGCGGGCCTAGCCAAAAACATTCAGTACTTC
TRBD1,14,TRBJ2-7,once,TRBV28,CASSSGTESYEQYF,TGTGCCAGCAGTTCCGGGACAGAATCCTACGAGCAGTACTTC
NA,14,TRBJ1-1,NA,TRBV5-5,CASIISTENTEAFF,TGTGCCAGCATCATATCCACAGAGAACACTGAAGCTTTCTTT
NA,14,TRBJ1-2,NA,TRBV10-1,CASSEMRELGGYTF,TGCGCCAGCAGTGAGATGAGGGAACTGGGCGGCTACACCTTC